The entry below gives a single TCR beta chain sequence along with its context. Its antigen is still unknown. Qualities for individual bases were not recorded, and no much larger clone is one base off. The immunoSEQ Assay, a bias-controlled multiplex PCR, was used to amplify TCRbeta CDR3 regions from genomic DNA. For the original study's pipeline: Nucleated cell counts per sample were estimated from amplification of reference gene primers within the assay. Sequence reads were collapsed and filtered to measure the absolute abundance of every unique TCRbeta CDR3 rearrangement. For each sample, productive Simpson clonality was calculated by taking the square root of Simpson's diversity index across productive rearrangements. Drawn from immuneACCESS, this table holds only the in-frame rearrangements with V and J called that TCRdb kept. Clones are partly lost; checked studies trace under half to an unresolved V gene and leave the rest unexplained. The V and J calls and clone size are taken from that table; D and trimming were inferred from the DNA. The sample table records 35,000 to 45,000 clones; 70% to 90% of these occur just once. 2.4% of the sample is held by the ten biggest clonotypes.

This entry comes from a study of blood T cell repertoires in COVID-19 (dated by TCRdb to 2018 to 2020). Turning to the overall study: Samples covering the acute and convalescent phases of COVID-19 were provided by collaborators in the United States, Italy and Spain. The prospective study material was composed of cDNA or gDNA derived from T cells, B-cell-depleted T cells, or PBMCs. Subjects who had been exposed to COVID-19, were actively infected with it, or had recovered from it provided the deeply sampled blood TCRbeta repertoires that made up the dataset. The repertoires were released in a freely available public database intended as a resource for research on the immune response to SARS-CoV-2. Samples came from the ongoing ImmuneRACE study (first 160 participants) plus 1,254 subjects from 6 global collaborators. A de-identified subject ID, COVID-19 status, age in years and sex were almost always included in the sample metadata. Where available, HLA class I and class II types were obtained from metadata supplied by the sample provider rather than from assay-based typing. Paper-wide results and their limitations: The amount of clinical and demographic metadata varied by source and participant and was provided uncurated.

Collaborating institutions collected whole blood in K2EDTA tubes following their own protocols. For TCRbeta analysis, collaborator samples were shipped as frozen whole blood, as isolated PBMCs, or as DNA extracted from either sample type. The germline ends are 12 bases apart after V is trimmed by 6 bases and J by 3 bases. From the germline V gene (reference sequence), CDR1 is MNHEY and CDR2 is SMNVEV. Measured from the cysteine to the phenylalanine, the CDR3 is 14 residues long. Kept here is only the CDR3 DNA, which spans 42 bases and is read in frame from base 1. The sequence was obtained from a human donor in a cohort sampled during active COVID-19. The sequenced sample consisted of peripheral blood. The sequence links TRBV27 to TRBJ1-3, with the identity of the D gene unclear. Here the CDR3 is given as CASRQTVNGNTIYF. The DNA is TGTGCCAGCAGACAGACGGTAAATGGAAACACCATATATTTT.